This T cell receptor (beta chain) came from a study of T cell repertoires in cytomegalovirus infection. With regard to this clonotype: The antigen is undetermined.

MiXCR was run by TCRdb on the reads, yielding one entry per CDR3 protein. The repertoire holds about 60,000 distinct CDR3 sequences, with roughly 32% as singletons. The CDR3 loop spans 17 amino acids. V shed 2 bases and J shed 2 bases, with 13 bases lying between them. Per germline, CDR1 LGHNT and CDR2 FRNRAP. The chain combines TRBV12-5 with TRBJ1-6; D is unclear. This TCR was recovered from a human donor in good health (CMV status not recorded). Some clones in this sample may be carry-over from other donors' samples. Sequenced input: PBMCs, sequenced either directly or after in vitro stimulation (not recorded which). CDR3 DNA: TGTGCTAGTGGTTTGCCCCCCGCTGGGCCCTATAATTCACCCCTCCACTTT. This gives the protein CASGLPPAGPYNSPLHF.